This TCR beta chain was sequenced in a study of blood T cell repertoires in COVID-19. Sequencing used immunoSEQ multiplex PCR; TCRdb keeps in-frame clones, though not all of them. The table lists about 74,000 clones, about 86% of them singletons. V was trimmed by 0 bases and J by 2 bases, leaving 5 bases between them. The germline CDR1 and CDR2 sequences are SGHRS and YFSETQ. This CDR3 has 13 residues. This chain uses TRBV5-1 with TRBJ2-5; no clear D gene. Source material: peripheral blood. The clonotype originates from a woman older than 75 with active or convalescent COVID-19. CDR3 in amino acids: CASSLVLQETQYF. The CDR3, as DNA: TGCGCCAGCAGCTTGGTTCTACAAGAGACCCAGTACTTC.